Here is one T cell receptor (beta chain) with its context. Antigen: not known. The record originates from a study of blood T cells in healthy people across ages. Study-level points and caveats: Higher naive T cell percentage went strongly together with higher TCR beta diversity. Long-lived and aged donors differed, with more naive CD4+ cells and higher diversity in the long-lived.

The CDR3 extends over 19 amino acids. V dropped 1 base and J dropped 8 bases, with 29 bases sitting between them. Germline lookup yields CDR1 MGHDK and CDR2 SYGVNS. Sample-barcoded 5' priming and a J-beta primer mix drove a second PCR of roughly 7 to 11 cycles. Researchers report that a template-switch adaptor with 12 random nucleotides tagged each cDNA molecule. TCRdb reprocessed the 5' RACE reads via MiXCR and lists one record per CDR3 protein. This repertoire shows some 1.8 million distinct CDR3 sequences, approximately 39% found once; its top ten account for about 21%. In terms of origin and age, donors were healthy Caucasian individuals from Russia aged 6 to 90.

The source is a human donor in good health. V gene TRBV25-1 combines with J gene TRBJ1-2; possibly TRBD1 for D (5 bases). The sample was blood. CDR3 in DNA: TGTGCCAGCAGTGAATGGGACCCTACGGAAGTACGGGGCTATGAAGGCTACACCTTC. As protein: CASSEWDPTEVRGYEGYTF.